Listed here are 13 T cell receptor beta chains from one sample, sequenced in a study of shared clonotypes between healthy human individuals. The repertoire was sequenced with immunoSEQ multiplex PCR; TCRdb's copy has only in-frame clones and lacks some. This table has 600,000 to 750,000 clones, 55% to 75% appearing once. The sequenced sample consisted of memory CD4+ T cells sorted from blood. Subset: CD45RA-negative fraction. These TCRs come from a young woman in good health.

This chain connects TRBV2 to TRBJ1-5; a possible D gene is TRBD1 (6 bases). The CDR3 runs to 14 residues. V shed 6 bases and J shed 10 bases, with 19 bases lying between them. Germline V gene data show CDR1 as SNHLY and CDR2 as FYNNEI. CDR3 nucleotides: TGTGCCAGCAGGAAGACGGCCCAAGGGGGTCCCCAGCATTTT. Translation: CASRKTAQGGPQHF. Based on the CDR3 plus reference TRBV2 and TRBJ1-5, the full variable domain is EPEVTQTPSHQVTQMGQEVILRCVPISNHLYFYWYRQILGQKVEFLVSFYNNEISEKSEIFDDQFSVERPDGSNFTLKIRSTKLEDSAMYFCASRKTAQGGPQHFGDGTRLSIL.

This rearrangement joins TRBV28 to TRBJ1-2; 11 nucleotides agree with TRBD1. CDR1 MDHEN and CDR2 SYDVKM come from the germline V gene. With 3 bases clipped from V and 7 bases from J, the junction kept 13 bases outside the gene matches. The CDR3 extends over 17 amino acids. CDR3 nucleotides: TGTGCCAGCAGTTTGAGCTCTGTCGGACAGGGGGCTTCTGGCTACACCTTC. Residues: CASSLSSVGQGASGYTF.

The V gene is TRBV9, the J gene TRBJ2-7, with 7 bases identical to TRBD2. Per germline, CDR1 SGDLS and CDR2 YYNGEE. This CDR3 region has 15 residues. V lost 0 bases, J lost 4 bases, and 7 bases stayed unmatched. This CDR3 reads CASSVAAGVEYEQYF. The CDR3 DNA reads TGTGCCAGCAGCGTAGCGGCGGGAGTAGAGTACGAGCAGTACTTC.

At least ten counts were recorded for this clone. The V gene is TRBV14, the J gene TRBJ2-6; D possibly corresponds to TRBD2 (6 bases). CDR3 size: 16 residues. CDR1 and CDR2 (germline): SGHDN, FVKESK. V was pared by 1 base and J by 2 bases, with 9 bases between. CDR3 amino acids: CASSQVSGAGANVLTF. The CDR3, as DNA: TGTGCCAGCAGCCAAGTTTCGGGAGCTGGGGCCAACGTCCTGACTTTC.

This clone was counted at least ten times. This sample also contains other DNA sequences that code for the same CDR3. V is TRBV20-1 and J is TRBJ2-3; D unclear. Germline V gives CDR1 DFQATT, CDR2 SNEGSKA (reference sequence). Trimming cost V 3 bases and J 0 bases, with 1 base left between them. The CDR3 is made up of 11 amino acids. The CDR3 bases are TGCAGTGCTAGGAGCACAGATACGCAGTATTTT. Translation gives CSARSTDTQYF.

This clone was counted many times. The chain joins TRBV29-1 to TRBJ1-2; 8 positions match TRBD1. Germline CDR1 reads SQVTM; CDR2 reads ANQGSEA. Unmatched junction bases numbered 8, after V lost 5 bases and J lost 6 bases. This CDR3 comprises 13 residues. DNA for the CDR3: TGCAGCGTTTTTAGGACAGGGAAAAATGGCTACACCTTC. Translated: CSVFRTGKNGYTF.

This clone was recorded many times. This chain joins TRBV29-1 and TRBJ1-2; 8 nucleotides align to TRBD1. This CDR3 is 13 amino acids long. J was trimmed by 8 bases and V by 1 base; bases with no gene match: 6. CDR1 is SQVTM and CDR2 is ANQGSEA in the germline V gene. DNA for the CDR3: TGCAGCGTTGAAGGCAGGGGGCGTGAAGGCTACACCTTC. Residues: CSVEGRGREGYTF.

The genes are TRBV27 and TRBJ2-1, with 7 bases fitting TRBD2. Germline V CDR1 and CDR2: MNHEY, SMNVEV (reference sequence). The V segment lost 3 bases and the J segment 0 bases; nucleotides outside the gene matches: 5. This CDR3 is 16 amino acids long. The CDR3 loop is CASSLRGFSSYNEQFF. The CDR3 DNA reads TGTGCCAGCAGTTTGCGGGGGTTCAGCTCCTACAATGAGCAGTTCTTC.

Many counts were recorded for this clone. CDR3 in DNA: TGCGCCAGCAGCCAGGACGGACGGAGGGGCACTGAAGCTTTCTTT. The encoded protein is CASSQDGRRGTEAFF. V usage is TRBV5-1 and J usage is TRBJ1-1, with a weak D call TRBD1 (5 bases). CDR3 length: 15 amino acids. CDR1 SGHRS and CDR2 YFSETQ come from the germline V gene. Trimming cost V 4 bases and J 4 bases, with 17 bases left between them.

The chain employs TRBV19 and TRBJ2-1, with 7 nucleotides matching TRBD1. The CDR3 has 15 amino acids. Germline loops: CDR1 LNHDA, CDR2 SQIVND (reference sequence). V was pared by 3 bases and J by 2 bases, with 4 bases of the junction left unmatched. CDR3 in amino acids: CASSIGTEAYNEQFF. The CDR3 DNA reads as TGTGCCAGTAGTATTGGGACAGAGGCCTACAATGAGCAGTTCTTC.

This chain uses TRBV5-1 with TRBJ1-2; 7 bases match TRBD1. Germline loops: CDR1 SGHRS, CDR2 YFSETQ. V shed 1 base and J 1 base; nucleotides not matched to a gene: 4. This CDR3 contains 15 residues. CDR3 sequence (DNA): TGCGCCAGCAGCTTGAGGACAGGAGTTAACTATGGCTACACCTTC. This encodes CASSLRTGVNYGYTF.

The V gene is TRBV5-4, the J gene TRBJ2-7, with 8 bases fitting TRBD2. J was trimmed by 2 bases and V by 1 base; bases with no gene match: 11. CDR3 length: 17 residues. Germline V lookup: CDR1 SGHNT, CDR2 YYREEE (reference sequence). The CDR3, as DNA: TGTGCCAGCAGCTTGTCCCCCGCTAGCGGGTTCACCTACGAGCAGTACTTC. This sequence encodes CASSLSPASGFTYEQYF.

The J gene is TRBJ2-2, the V gene TRBV14; 8 nucleotides align to TRBD2. CDR3 length: 16 residues. The germline V gene encodes CDR1 SGHDN and CDR2 FVKESK. With 3 bases clipped from V and 4 bases from J, the junction kept 7 bases outside the gene matches. The DNA of the CDR3 is TGTGCCAGCAGCCACTTTGGGCGGGAGGTCACCGGGGAGCTGTTTTTT. As protein: CASSHFGREVTGELFF. Full variable domain (remainder filled in from reference TRBV14 and TRBJ2-2): EAGVTQFPSHSVIEKGQTVTLRCDPISGHDNLYWYRRVMGKEIKFLLHFVKESKQDESGMPNNRFLAERTGGTYSTLKVQPAELEDSGVYFCASSHFGREVTGELFFGEGSRLTVL.